This T cell receptor beta chain was recovered during a study of shared clonotypes between healthy human individuals. Trimming cost V 5 bases and J 2 bases, with 19 bases left between them. Germline V gives CDR1 MDHEN, CDR2 SYDVKM. This CDR3 is 16 amino acids long. Clones were read by immunoSEQ multiplex PCR, and TCRdb kept only the in-frame ones, dropping some. This table holds about 79,000 clones, roughly two thirds found once. The gene calls are TRBV28 and TRBJ2-7; a possible D gene is TRBD1 (6 bases). This receptor was identified in a man aged 25-40 years in good health. The sample taken for sequencing was memory CD8+ T cells sorted from blood. This sample's subset: CD45RO+ cells pooled with CCR7-negative TemRA cells. The CDR3 loop is CASSTTPGARAYEQYF. The CDR3 coding sequence is TGTGCCAGCAGTACAACCCCAGGGGCGCGAGCCTACGAGCAGTACTTC. Complete variable domain (other parts from reference TRBV28 and TRBJ2-7): DVKVTQSSRYLVKRTGEKVFLECVQDMDHENMFWYRQDPGLGLRLIYFSYDVKMKEKGDIPEGYSVSREKKERFSLILESASTNQTSMYLCASSTTPGARAYEQYFGPGTRLTVT.